A selection of T cell receptor beta chains follows, all from one sample in a study of shared clonotypes between healthy human individuals. Profiling relied on immunoSEQ multiplex PCR, and the TCRdb table lists in-frame clones only, not all of them. The table shows 2 million to 2.5 million clones, with 95% occurring only once. The sequencing input was naive CD4+ T cells sorted from blood. The receptor set was obtained from a young man in good health. Each CDR3 is given with its conserved first and last residue. The order of the fields is V gene, D gene, clone size, J gene, CDR3 DNA, CDR3 protein. The D gene is left open where the match is weak. The size entry is marked missing in some rows and otherwise reads once, few, many or a size class.

TRBV25-1	TRBD2	once	TRBJ2-7	TGTGCCAGCAGTGAAGGCCTTGTAGCGGGTGCAGGAGACGAGCAGTACTTC	CASSEGLVAGAGDEQYF
TRBV6-1	TRBD1	NA	TRBJ1-2	TGTGCCAGCAGTGTACAGGGGGCGCAAGGCTACACCTTC	CASSVQGAQGYTF
TRBV2	NA	NA	TRBJ1-5	TGTGCCAGCAGTCCCAGAGGGGGCAATCAGCCCCAGCATTTT	CASSPRGGNQPQHF
TRBV6-5	TRBD1	once	TRBJ2-1	TGTGCCAGCAGTCGCCCGGGACAGGGGTACAATGAGCAGTTCTTC	CASSRPGQGYNEQFF
TRBV5-4	NA	NA	TRBJ2-1	TGTGCCAGCAGCCTAGGACAGCTACTATACAATGAGCAGTTCTTC	CASSLGQLLYNEQFF
TRBV5-6	NA	NA	TRBJ2-7	TGTGCCAGCAGCTTGGAGCGGCCAGGAGTTGTGGAGCAGTACTTC	CASSLERPGVVEQYF
TRBV6-5	TRBD1	once	TRBJ1-3	TGTGCCAGCAGCCGCGGACAGGCTGGAAACACCATATATTTT	CASSRGQAGNTIYF
TRBV5-1	NA	NA	TRBJ2-7	TGCGCCAGCAGCGAGGGCTACGAGCAGTACTTC	CASSEGYEQYF
TRBV9	NA	NA	TRBJ2-7	TGTGCCAGCAGCGTAACCCCCGTCCTAGCCCACTTTTCCTACGAGCAGTACTTC	CASSVTPVLAHFSYEQYF
TRBV4-3	NA	NA	TRBJ2-1	TGCGCCAGCAGCCAAGGACATTCAGGGAGGAAGGACAATGAGCAGTTCTTC	CASSQGHSGRKDNEQFF
TRBV10-3	NA	NA	TRBJ1-2	TGTGCCATCAGTGTCGACCACTCTAACTATGGCTACACCTTC	CAISVDHSNYGYTF
TRBV5-4	TRBD1	NA	TRBJ2-7	TGTGCCAGCAGCCCACCATCAACGGGACAGGGGGCCTACGAGCAGTACTTC	CASSPPSTGQGAYEQYF
TRBV4-3	NA	once	TRBJ1-3	TGCGCCAGCAGCCAGATTGACAGTCTTGGCTCTGGAAACACCATATATTTT	CASSQIDSLGSGNTIYF
TRBV5-6	TRBD1	NA	TRBJ1-6	TGTGCCAGCAGCCCCCGGGACAGAGATAATTCACCCCTCCACTTT	CASSPRDRDNSPLHF
TRBV18	NA	NA	TRBJ1-2	TGTGCCAGCTCAGATACGGGACTGGCTAACTATGGCTACACCTTC	CASSDTGLANYGYTF
TRBV19	NA	NA	TRBJ1-4	TGTGCCAGTAGTATGTCTGAAAAACTGTTTTTT	CASSMSEKLFF
TRBV18	NA	NA	TRBJ2-5	TGTGCCAGCTCACCACCGGAAGGGTGGGGAGAGACCCAGTACTTC	CASSPPEGWGETQYF
TRBV5-4	TRBD2	NA	TRBJ2-1	TGTGCCAGCAGCTTTCGTCGGGGACTAGGAGTTGGTGAGCAGTTCTTC	CASSFRRGLGVGEQFF
TRBV7-6	NA	NA	TRBJ2-1	TGTGCCAGCAGCACCCGGCCCGGGGGCGCCTACAATGAGCAGTTCTTC	CASSTRPGGAYNEQFF
TRBV6-6	NA	NA	TRBJ1-2	TGTGCCAGCACCTCAGGGGCAGGGTTGGCCGGCTACACCTTC	CASTSGAGLAGYTF
TRBV5-1	TRBD1	NA	TRBJ1-6	TGCGCCAGCAGCTTCCAGGGGGCTAATTCACCCCTCCACTTT	CASSFQGANSPLHF
TRBV6-5	NA	NA	TRBJ2-2	TGTGCCAGCACCTTGACAGAGAACACCGGGGAGCTGTTTTTT	CASTLTENTGELFF
TRBV19	NA	NA	TRBJ2-5	TGTGCCAGTAGTATAGATGGCCGTGAAACTACCCAGTACTTC	CASSIDGRETTQYF
TRBV2	NA	NA	TRBJ2-7	TGTGCCAGCAGAGTGGAAGCCTACGAGCAGTACTTC	CASRVEAYEQYF
TRBV7-9	NA	NA	TRBJ2-7	TGTGCCAGCAGCTTGACGGCCAGCTCCTACGAGCAGTACTTC	CASSLTASSYEQYF
TRBV23-1	NA	NA	TRBJ2-2	TGCGCCAGCAGTCACCCCCGTTTATGGGCCGGGGAGCTGTTTTTT	CASSHPRLWAGELFF
TRBV6-1	NA	once	TRBJ2-3	TGTGCCAGCAGTGAACGAGGTTTCACAGATACGCAGTATTTT	CASSERGFTDTQYF
TRBV5-1	TRBD2	NA	TRBJ2-1	TGCGCCAGCAGCTTCGCTAGCGGGAGCTCCTACAATGAGCAGTTCTTC	CASSFASGSSYNEQFF
TRBV6-5	TRBD1	NA	TRBJ1-2	TGTGCCAGCAGTTACGACAGGGGCGCCCTCGGCTACACCTTC	CASSYDRGALGYTF
TRBV5-1	NA	NA	TRBJ2-5	TGCGCCAGCAGCTTGGGGGCCCTTGGGGAGACCCAGTACTTC	CASSLGALGETQYF
TRBV18	NA	NA	TRBJ2-1	TGTGCCAGCTCACCACTCACAGCGAGCTCCTACAATGAGCAGTTCTTC	CASSPLTASSYNEQFF
TRBV5-4	NA	once	TRBJ2-2	TGTGCCAGCAGCTTGGCGGCGGGAAAGAGCACCGGGGAGCTGTTTTTT	CASSLAAGKSTGELFF
TRBV25-1	NA	NA	TRBJ2-7	TGTGCCAGCTCCCTTATTGACGAGCAGTACTTC	CASSLIDEQYF
TRBV4-2	NA	once	TRBJ1-4	TGTGCCAGCAGCCCAGAGGGTTATCACGTGCCTGAAAAACTGTTTTTT	CASSPEGYHVPEKLFF
TRBV30	NA	NA	TRBJ1-6	TGTGCCTGGAGACCAACAGACTATAATTCACCCCTCCACTTT	CAWRPTDYNSPLHF